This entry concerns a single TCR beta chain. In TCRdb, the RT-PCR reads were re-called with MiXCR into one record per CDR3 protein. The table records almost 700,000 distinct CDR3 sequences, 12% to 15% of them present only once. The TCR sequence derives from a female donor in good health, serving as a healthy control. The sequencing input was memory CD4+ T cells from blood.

CDR3 protein: CASSYTAGDQPQHF. In DNA form, the CDR3 reads TGTGCCAGCAGTTATACCGCGGGGGATCAGCCCCAGCATTTT. The chain recombines TRBV6-6 with TRBJ1-5, with D possibly TRBD1 on 5 matching bases. The V gene lost 3 bases and the J gene lost 5 bases, with 11 bases spanning the gap. Looked up from germline, CDR1 is MNHNY and CDR2 is SVGAGI (reference sequence). This CDR3 comprises 14 residues.